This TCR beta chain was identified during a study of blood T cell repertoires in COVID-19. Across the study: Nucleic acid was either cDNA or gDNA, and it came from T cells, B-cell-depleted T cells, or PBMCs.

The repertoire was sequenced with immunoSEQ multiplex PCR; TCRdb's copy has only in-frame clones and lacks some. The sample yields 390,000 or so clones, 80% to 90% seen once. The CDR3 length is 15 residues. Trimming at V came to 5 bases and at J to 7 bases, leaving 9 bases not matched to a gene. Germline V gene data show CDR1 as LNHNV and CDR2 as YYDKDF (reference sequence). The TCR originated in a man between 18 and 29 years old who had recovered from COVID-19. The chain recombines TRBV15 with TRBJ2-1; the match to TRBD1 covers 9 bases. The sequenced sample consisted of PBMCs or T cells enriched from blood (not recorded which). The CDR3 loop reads CATSGRDRAPNEQFF. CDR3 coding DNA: TGTGCCACCAGCGGTCGGGACAGGGCTCCAAATGAGCAGTTCTTC.